These 3 T cell receptor beta chains share one sample of origin, sequenced in a study of CD8 T cells in Susac syndrome. An amount of RNA that ranged from 0.5 to 1 ug was reverse transcribed with random hexamers. TCRdb reanalysed the immunoSEQ multiplex PCR reads using MiXCR and keeps one entry per CDR3 protein. The table lists 120,000 or so distinct CDR3 sequences, about 95% of them singletons. The sequenced material came from CD4+ T cells from PBMCs. The source is a human donor in good health.

The rearrangement links TRBV9 to TRBJ2-2; TRBD1 aligns across 7 bases. CDR3 size: 16 residues. CDR1 and CDR2 from the germline V gene are SGDLS and YYNGEE. Losses at the gene ends were 3 bases for V and 0 bases for J; bases not matched to a gene: 5. Here the CDR3 reads CASSARQGPNTGELFF. CDR3 sequence (DNA): TGTGCCAGCAGCGCCCGACAGGGCCCGAACACCGGGGAGCTGTTTTTT. Together with reference TRBV9 and TRBJ2-2, the CDR3 gives the full variable domain: DSGVTQTPKHLITATGQRVTLRCSPRSGDLSVYWYQQSLDQGLQFLIQYYNGEERAKGNILERFSAQQFPDLHSELNLSSLELGDSALYFCASSARQGPNTGELFFGEGSRLTVL.

This clonotype came up a few times. The J gene is TRBJ2-3, the V gene TRBV20-1; D is unclear. The CDR3 sequence is 13 residues long. Germline V gene lookup returns CDR1 DFQATT and CDR2 SNEGSKA (reference sequence). The V end lost 6 bases, the J end lost 0 bases, and 10 bases lay between the germline ends. The CDR3 region is CSATRSSTDTQYF. The CDR3 nucleotides are TGCAGTGCGACTCGGTCTAGCACAGATACGCAGTATTTT.

This sequence joins TRBV30 and TRBJ2-3, with D perhaps given as TRBD1 or TRBD2 (5 bases each). V lost 2 bases to trimming and J lost 4 bases, with 10 bases between them. The CDR3 has 13 amino acids. The germline CDR1 and CDR2 sequences are GTSNPN and SVGIG (reference sequence). This CDR3 is CAWSPGTPDTQYF. The CDR3 nucleotides read TGTGCCTGGAGTCCGGGGACCCCAGATACGCAGTATTTT.